This TCR beta chain was recovered during a study of cytomegalovirus exposure and HLA in healthy donors. Study outcomes and limitations: It was in a later analysis that TCR association rates were seen to vary by HLA locus, highest for DRB1 and lowest for HLA-C. An Asian-associated ancestry cluster reportedly showed fewer N-insertions than the roughly 670-donor mean in a later analysis.

Primers: 60 Vbeta forward and 13 Jbeta reverse. Original methodology: Some 11 million of the about 80 million unique TCR beta chains counted in a later analysis were shared. Libraries were prepared by immunoSEQ multiplex PCR; TCRdb keeps only in-frame clonotypes and omits some of them. That table is the source of V, J and clone size, and D and trimming were worked out from the DNA. The table includes 130,000 to 150,000 clones, approximately 80% detected once. Despite likely unrecorded immune exposures, the donors were nominally healthy at the time of sampling. A remark on this clone: Its antigen is currently unknown.

Sequenced sample: PBMCs. The sequence was collected from a male donor in good health and CMV-seronegative.

CDR3 residues: CASSFAAKGTGELFF. The CDR3 nucleotides are TGTGCCAGCAGCTTCGCGGCTAAGGGGACCGGGGAGCTGTTTTTT. The V and J genes are TRBV7-6 and TRBJ2-2; maybe TRBD1 (5 bases). V lost 3 bases and J lost 5, with 13 bases in between. The CDR3 is 15 amino acids. Germline V lookup: CDR1 SGHVS, CDR2 FNYEAQ.